The sequence of this T cell receptor (beta chain) was determined in a study of CD8+ T cells in alopecia areata. Trimming cost V 1 base and J 4 bases; bases outside gene matches: 3. Germline CDR1 reads SGHAT; CDR2 reads FQNNGV. This CDR3 region has 15 residues. Treatment in this sample: oral pan-JAK inhibitor, 5-10 mg twice daily. Sequencing used cDNA as its template, made by extracting RNA and reverse transcribing it. Sequencing was performed with immunoSEQ multiplex PCR; in TCRdb, only in-frame clones are kept and a portion is missing. This sample has 100,000 or so clones, with 60% found just once. This chain uses TRBV11-2 with TRBJ1-3; 8 bases line up with TRBD1. This receptor was obtained from a human donor with alopecia areata. The sample was CD8+ T cells sorted from blood, taken at week 56, from a patient treated with tofacitinib. CDR3 nucleotides: TGTGCCAGCAGCTTAGTAGGGACAGGCGGAAACACCATATATTTT. This codes for CASSLVGTGGNTIYF.